Sequencing of this T cell receptor beta chain was carried out in a study of cytomegalovirus exposure and HLA in healthy donors. Study-wide points: In a later analysis, several top co-occurrence clusters appeared linked to parvovirus B19, influenza, CMV and Epstein-Barr virus. The study flagged some 170 TCR beta chains as cytomegalovirus-associated.

Germline V CDR1 and CDR2: WSHSY, SAAADI. Trimming removed 7 bases at V and 8 bases at J, with 20 bases between. This CDR3 region has 14 residues. Comments on this clone: No antigen is known for it.

The PCR made use of 60 Vbeta and 13 Jbeta primers. Data came from immunoSEQ multiplex PCR; TCRdb stores just in-frame clones and leaves some out. The table has approximately 110,000 clones, around 78% seen once. Though probably carrying unrecorded immune exposures, donors were nominally healthy at sampling. This clonotype was sampled from a man in his forties in good health and CMV-seronegative. The J gene is TRBJ1-2, the V gene TRBV10-2, with D tentatively TRBD1 (6 bases). The sample was PBMCs. CDR3 nucleotides: TGCGCCAGCACACCATCGCTGGGGGCCCAAGGCTACACCTTC. It specifies CASTPSLGAQGYTF.